A selection of T cell receptor beta chains follows, all from one sample in a study of human T cells and chemical hapten exposure. A single record per CDR3 protein comes from TCRdb applying MiXCR to the RACE reads. The data show about 71,000 distinct CDR3 sequences, around 10% seen once. Material: whole blood, obtained in connection with sensitization to the hapten diphenylcyclopropenone (DPC). The receptors come from a woman in her forties or fifties with alopecia areata. Some clones in this sample may be carry-over from other donors' samples. The CDR3 runs from the conserved cysteine through the conserved F or W. Fields, in order: V gene, D gene, clone size, J gene, CDR3 protein, CDR3 DNA. D genes are given only for firm matches. Clone size, where shown, is once, few, many, or a class for clones that have expanded.

>TRBV19|.|few|TRBJ1-4
CASSIGRRGEKLFF
TGTGCCAGTAGTATTGGACGGCGCGGTGAAAAACTGTTTTTT
>TRBV28|.|few|TRBJ1-5
CASSTLGAPQHF
TGTGCCAGCAGTACGCTCGGGGCGCCCCAGCATTTT
>TRBV28|.|few|TRBJ2-1
CASSLPSGAGSYNEQFF
TGTGCCAGCAGTCTACCATCGGGGGCGGGCTCCTACAATGAGCAGTTCTTC
>TRBV9|.|few|TRBJ2-3
CASSVTLAPTDTQYF
TGTGCCAGCAGCGTAACCTTAGCCCCAACAGATACGCAGTATTTT
>TRBV10-3|.|many|TRBJ1-1
CAISEDYPNTEAFF
TGTGCCATCAGTGAGGATTACCCGAACACTGAAGCTTTCTTT
>TRBV3-1|TRBD1|.|TRBJ1-1
CASRRDRGTEAFF
TGTGCCAGCCGCCGGGACAGGGGCACTGAAGCTTTCTTT
>TRBV2|.|many|TRBJ1-1
CASRLLTVNTEAFF
TGTGCCAGCAGGCTCTTGACTGTGAACACTGAAGCTTTCTTT
>TRBV7-9|.|few|TRBJ1-1
CASSLVISEAFF
TGTGCCAGCAGCTTAGTTATCAGTGAAGCTTTCTTT
>TRBV6-1|.|many|TRBJ1-5
CASSESWAPTNQPQHF
TGTGCCAGCAGTGAATCTTGGGCCCCCACAAATCAGCCCCAGCACTTT
>TRBV29-1|.|.|TRBJ2-7
CSVDEGGSLEQYF
TGCAGCGTTGACGAGGGAGGAAGTCTCGAGCAGTACTTC
>TRBV7-6|.|many|TRBJ2-3
CASSLVAAGGTQYF
TGTGCCAGCAGCTTAGTGGCGGCGGGCGGTACGCAGTATTTT
>TRBV29-1|.|many|TRBJ2-7
CSVGSGEQYF
TGCAGCGTTGGGTCAGGGGAGCAGTACTTC
>TRBV12-3/TRBV12-4|.|many|TRBJ2-5
CASSVGPVLETQYF
TGTGCCAGCAGCGTCGGGCCTGTCTTGGAGACCCAGTACTTC
>TRBV6-6|.|few|TRBJ1-1
CASSFTGRGTEAFF
TGTGCCAGCAGTTTCACAGGGAGAGGGACTGAAGCTTTCTTT
>TRBV24-1|.|few|TRBJ1-1
CATSDLGVADTEAFF
TGTGCCACCAGTGATTTAGGGGTGGCGGACACTGAAGCTTTCTTT
>TRBV7-2|.|few|TRBJ2-7
CASSSRRGTYEQYF
TGTGCCAGCAGCTCCCGGCGCGGGACCTACGAGCAGTACTTC
>TRBV5-1|TRBD2|.|TRBJ2-3
CASSPPGLARYTDTQYF
TGCGCCAGCAGCCCCCCGGGACTAGCGCGCTACACAGATACGCAGTATTTT
>TRBV15|.|.|TRBJ2-7
CATSRDRFGVMYEQYF
TGTGCCACCAGCAGAGATCGTTTTGGCGTGATGTACGAGCAGTACTTC
>TRBV7-2|.|.|TRBJ1-2
CASSSPAGRQSYGYTF
TGTGCCAGCAGCTCCCCGGCGGGGAGGCAGAGCTATGGCTACACCTTC
>TRBV28|.|.|TRBJ1-2
CASSLQGSYGYTF
TGTGCCAGCAGTTTACAAGGGAGCTATGGCTACACCTTC
>TRBV5-1|TRBD1|.|TRBJ1-2
CASSFQGQGDGYTF
TGCGCCAGCAGCTTCCAGGGACAGGGAGATGGCTACACCTTC